Below, 30 T cell receptor beta chains from the same sample are listed, as sequenced in a study of PD-1 blockade in classical Hodgkin lymphoma. The time point was: cycle 4 day 1 (C4D1), after six to seven weeks of nivolumab. Every one of the patients relapsed after autologous stem cell transplantation (brentuximab vedotin exposure was variable). The protocol was immunoSEQ multiplex PCR, while the TCRdb copy is restricted to in-frame clones and leaves out a portion. The repertoire holds 19,000 or so clones, with approximately 89% as singletons. Sample: peripheral blood mononuclear cells (PBMCs), taken before the fourth cycle of nivolumab. The receptor source for this set is a human donor with classical Hodgkin lymphoma.

V and J are TRBV7-9 and TRBJ2-7; TRBD1 might be the D (6 bases). The germline V gene has CDR1 SEHNR and CDR2 FQNEAQ (reference sequence). Between the trimmed V and J ends, which lost 2 bases and 5 bases, there was a span of 13 bases. CDR3 length: 14 amino acids. The CDR3 protein is CASSLLRRDNEQYF. In nucleotides, the CDR3 is TGTGCCAGCAGCTTACTACGCAGGGACAACGAGCAGTACTTC.

Of note for this clone: Germline and junction disagree at one end, which may indicate a read error. The gene calls are TRBV19 and TRBJ1-1, with TRBD1 matching over 7 bases. The CDR3 has 13 residues. CDR1 is LNHDA and CDR2 is SQIVND in the germline V gene (reference sequence). CDR3 DNA sequence: TGTGCCAGTAGTCTAGACAGGGAAACTGAAGCTTTCTTT. Translating it yields CASSLDRETEAFF.

The chain uses TRBV6-5 and TRBJ2-7, with D perhaps TRBD1 (5 bases). Between the trimmed V and J ends, which lost 0 bases and 5 bases, there was a span of 11 bases. CDR1 and CDR2 from the germline V gene are MNHEY and SVGAGI. This CDR3 comprises 14 residues. The CDR3 DNA reads as TGTGCCAGCAGTTACTCCTATTCGACAGACGAGCAGTACTTC. Its translation: CASSYSYSTDEQYF.

The V gene is TRBV2, the J gene TRBJ2-5, with 9 bases matching TRBD2. Germline assignment: CDR1 SNHLY and CDR2 FYNNEI. V gave up 2 bases and J gave up 13 bases; unmatched junction bases: 11. This CDR3 region has 14 residues. DNA for the CDR3: TGTGCCAGCAGTGAACGGACTAGCGCGACGGGGGGGTACTTC. This gives the protein CASSERTSATGGYF.

V and J are TRBV4-1 and TRBJ2-1; D may be TRBD1 (5 bases). The length of the CDR3 is 12 residues. The ends were cut back, 1 base at V and 10 bases at J, with 8 bases in the middle. Germline-derived CDR1 and CDR2 are MGHRA and YSYEKL. DNA of the CDR3: TGCGCCAGCAGCCAAGGGGGCAGGGAGCAGTTCTTC. This sequence encodes CASSQGGREQFF.

The gene calls are TRBV28 and TRBJ2-2; TRBD1 or TRBD2 may be the D gene (5 bases each). This CDR3 spans 15 amino acids. The germline V and J ends were trimmed by 8 bases and 2 bases, with 15 bases remaining between them. Germline loops: CDR1 MDHEN, CDR2 SYDVKM. The DNA of the CDR3 is TGTGCCAGCTTTTCCGGGGCAGATAACACCGGGGAGCTGTTTTTT. This translates into CASFSGADNTGELFF.

V and J are TRBV19 and TRBJ2-5; TRBD1 aligns across 9 bases. Germline CDR1 and CDR2: LNHDA and SQIVND (reference sequence). Trimming at V came to 0 bases and at J to 5 bases, leaving 1 base not matched to a gene. The CDR3 loop spans 14 amino acids. Here the CDR3 reads CASSIEGQGETQYF. Written as DNA, the CDR3 is TGTGCCAGTAGTATAGAGGGACAGGGTGAGACCCAGTACTTC.

Comment on this clone: The same CDR3 also results from other DNA sequences found in this sample. The rearrangement uses TRBV27 and TRBJ2-7, with 7 bases fitting TRBD1. Trimming took 9 bases from V and 1 from J; bases not matched to a gene: 6. The germline V gene encodes CDR1 MNHEY and CDR2 SMNVEV (reference sequence). There are 13 residues in the CDR3. CDR3 region: CASRRQGSYEQYF. As DNA, the CDR3 is TGTGCCAGTCGAAGACAGGGATCCTACGAGCAGTACTTC.

The chain combines TRBV7-9 with TRBJ2-2; the D gene is possibly TRBD2 (6 bases). CDR3 length: 18 amino acids. V was trimmed by 5 bases and J by 0 bases, leaving 19 bases between them. Per germline, CDR1 SEHNR and CDR2 FQNEAQ (reference sequence). CDR3 in DNA: TGTGCCAGCAGCCCGGGAGCAGGTCACAATGCGAACACCGGGGAGCTGTTTTTT. The encoded protein is CASSPGAGHNANTGELFF.

The chain carries TRBV2 and TRBJ1-1, with D possibly matching TRBD1 (5 bases). With 1 base removed from V and 1 base from J, the gap between germline ends came to 13 bases. Germline loops: CDR1 SNHLY, CDR2 FYNNEI. The CDR3 totals 16 residues. The CDR3 DNA follows: TGTGCCAGCAGTGAAGATCTATCAGGGTGGAACACTGAAGCTTTCTTT. Protein: CASSEDLSGWNTEAFF.

The chain recombines TRBV4-3 with TRBJ2-1; 7 bases are shared with TRBD1. The germline gives CDR1 LGHNA, CDR2 YSLEER. V was pared by 3 bases and J by 2 bases, with 7 bases of the junction left unmatched. CDR3 length: 16 residues. Written as DNA, the CDR3 is TGCGCCAGCAGCCACTCGACAGGGATCGCCTACAATGAGCAGTTCTTC. Residues: CASSHSTGIAYNEQFF.

Points on this clone: A far larger clone lies a single base away; this is likely a read error. The chain joins TRBV4-2 to TRBJ1-1; D is possibly TRBD1 (5 bases). This CDR3 has 15 residues. Trimming took off 5 bases at V and 4 bases at J, with 17 bases between the two ends. Germline CDR1 and CDR2: LGHNA and YNFKEQ. The CDR3 spells CASSINFDSVTEAFF. The CDR3 region has the DNA TGTGCCAGCAGCATCAATTTCGACAGTGTCACTGAAGCTTTCTTT.

The chain links TRBV27 to TRBJ1-1; no firm D call. This CDR3 comprises 15 residues. The germline V gene encodes CDR1 MNHEY and CDR2 SMNVEV (reference sequence). The V end lost 0 bases, the J end lost 1 base, and 9 bases lay between the germline ends. DNA for the CDR3: TGTGCCAGCAGTTTATCGTGGGAGGGGAACACTGAAGCTTTCTTT. It codes for CASSLSWEGNTEAFF.

The gene calls are TRBV7-6 and TRBJ2-6; D ambiguous. Germline loops: CDR1 SGHVS, CDR2 FNYEAQ. Trimming left V 5 bases short and J 0 bases short, with 2 bases between. CDR3 size: 13 residues. In DNA form, the CDR3 reads TGTGCCAGCAGCCCCTCTGGGGCCAACGTCCTGACTTTC. Protein product: CASSPSGANVLTF.

This sequence joins TRBV18 and TRBJ2-7; D perhaps matches TRBD1 (6 bases). This CDR3 is built from 14 residues. From germline, CDR1 is KGHSH and CDR2 LQKENI. V shed 4 bases and J shed 5 bases, with 15 bases lying between them. The CDR3 DNA follows: TGTGCCAGCTCACTACTAGGGGGATGGCACGAGCAGTACTTC. Translated: CASSLLGGWHEQYF.

The chain is built from TRBV14 and TRBJ1-2; D perhaps matches TRBD1 (6 bases). This CDR3 spans 14 amino acids. Trimming removed 1 base at V and 6 bases at J, with 12 bases between. From germline, CDR1 is SGHDN and CDR2 FVKESK. The CDR3 DNA reads TGTGCCAGCAGCCAAGCGGACAGACCGGATGGCTACACCTTC. It encodes CASSQADRPDGYTF.

V and J are TRBV4-1 and TRBJ1-6; no definite D call. The CDR3 extends over 16 amino acids. Trimming removed 2 bases from V and 4 bases from J, with 12 bases in between. Germline loops: CDR1 MGHRA, CDR2 YSYEKL. The CDR3 DNA reads as TGCGCCAGCAGCCAAATGGACCTGGTTTATAATTCACCCCTCCACTTT. Its translation is CASSQMDLVYNSPLHF.

This chain connects TRBV25-1 to TRBJ2-7, with 8 bases fitting TRBD2. In germline, CDR1 is MGHDK, CDR2 SYGVNS. After removal of 8 bases from V and 6 bases from J, the junction contained 9 bases not matched to a gene. This CDR3 has 13 amino acids. The CDR3 reads CASLPSGGREQYF. The DNA for the CDR3 is TGTGCCAGCTTGCCGTCGGGGGGGCGCGAGCAGTACTTC.

The chain joins TRBV5-5 to TRBJ2-7; 7 nucleotides align to TRBD1. Trimming cost V 0 bases and J 2 bases; bases outside gene matches: 8. The CDR3 loop spans 16 amino acids. Germline V gene sequence: CDR1 SGHKS, CDR2 YYEKEE (reference sequence). CDR3 bases: TGTGCCAGCAGCTTGGTCGGCGAGGGGGCCCCCTACGAGCAGTACTTC. Its protein is CASSLVGEGAPYEQYF. Full variable domain (rest looked up from reference TRBV5-5 and TRBJ2-7): DAGVTQSPTHLIKTRGQQVTLRCSPISGHKSVSWYQQVLGQGPQFIFQYYEKEERGRGNFPDRFSARQFPNYSSELNVNALLLGDSALYLCASSLVGEGAPYEQYFGPGTRLTVT.

About this clone itself: The same CDR3 also results from other DNA sequences found in this sample. J is TRBJ1-2 and V is TRBV28, with D maybe TRBD1 (6 bases). Germline V gene lookup returns CDR1 MDHEN and CDR2 SYDVKM. Trimming shortened V by 6 bases and J by 5 bases, and 13 bases separated the two germline ends. CDR3 size: 13 residues. The chain's CDR3 is CASSRGRSYGYTF. CDR3 in DNA: TGTGCCAGCAGCCGGGGGCGGTCTTATGGCTACACCTTC.

The chain couples TRBV7-9 to TRBJ2-1, with 7 positions matching TRBD1. Germline V lookup: CDR1 SEHNR, CDR2 FQNEAQ (reference sequence). This CDR3 has 14 amino acids. After removal of 4 bases from V and 1 base from J, the junction contained 1 base not matched to a gene. The CDR3 is CASSWDSSYNEQFF. CDR3 DNA: TGTGCCAGCAGCTGGGACAGTTCCTACAATGAGCAGTTCTTC.

This chain's CDR3 is CSVEDSMNTEAFF. CDR3 coding DNA: TGCAGCGTTGAAGACAGTATGAACACTGAAGCTTTCTTT. The J gene is TRBJ1-1, the V gene TRBV29-1; D unresolved. The CDR3 is 13 residues long. V was trimmed by 0 bases and J by 0 bases, leaving 5 bases between them. Germline CDR1 reads SQVTM; CDR2 reads ANQGSEA.

The J gene is TRBJ1-6, the V gene TRBV25-1; no firm D call. The germline V and J ends were trimmed by 4 bases and 9 bases, with 7 bases remaining between them. The CDR3 is made up of 12 amino acids. Germline CDR1 MGHDK, CDR2 SYGVNS. The CDR3: CASSARGSPLHF. The CDR3 region has the DNA TGTGCCAGCAGTGCACGGGGTTCACCCCTCCACTTT.

This CDR3 is CASSTLLASNTGELFF. In DNA form, the CDR3 reads TGCGCCAGCAGCACCCTACTAGCGTCGAACACCGGGGAGCTGTTTTTT. The rearrangement uses TRBV5-1 and TRBJ2-2; 7 positions match TRBD2. CDR1 and CDR2 (germline): SGHRS, YFSETQ. With V trimmed by 4 bases and J by 0 bases, 6 bases remained unmatched. The CDR3 has 16 residues. Together with reference TRBV5-1 and TRBJ2-2, the CDR3 gives the full variable domain: KAGVTQTPRYLIKTRGQQVTLSCSPISGHRSVSWYQQTPGQGLQFLFEYFSETQRNKGNFPGRFSGRQFSNSRSEMNVSTLELGDSALYLCASSTLLASNTGELFFGEGSRLTVL.

This chain uses TRBV4-2 with TRBJ1-5; tentatively, D is TRBD1 (5 bases). The V gene's germline CDR1 is LGHNA and CDR2 YNFKEQ. CDR3 size: 17 residues. The germline V and J ends were trimmed by 0 bases and 0 bases, with 12 bases remaining between them. The CDR3 sequence: CASSQEQGRYSNQPQHF. Here the CDR3 DNA reads TGTGCCAGCAGCCAAGAGCAGGGACGCTATAGCAATCAGCCCCAGCATTTT.

The V gene is TRBV19, the J gene TRBJ2-5; 10 bases align to TRBD2. CDR3 length: 15 residues. J lost 5 bases, V lost 3 bases, and 6 bases had no gene match. Per germline, CDR1 LNHDA and CDR2 SQIVND (reference sequence). The CDR3 spells CASSISLAGVETQYF. In DNA, the CDR3 is TGTGCCAGTAGTATCAGTCTAGCGGGGGTTGAGACCCAGTACTTC. Full variable domain (missing parts from reference TRBV19 and TRBJ2-5): DGGITQSPKYLFRKEGQNVTLSCEQNLNHDAMYWYRQDPGQGLRLIYYSQIVNDFQKGDIAEGYSVSREKKESFPLTVTSAQKNPTAFYLCASSISLAGVETQYFGPGTRLLVL.

The V call is TRBV19, the J call TRBJ2-2; no definite D call. CDR3 length equals 14 residues. Germline V gene lookup returns CDR1 LNHDA and CDR2 SQIVND (reference sequence). V lost 3 bases and J lost 5, with 10 bases in between. The CDR3 DNA reads TGTGCCAGTAGTATTGCTATATTGACCGGGGAGCTGTTTTTT. It specifies CASSIAILTGELFF.

J is TRBJ2-7 and V is TRBV2; the match to TRBD1 covers 12 bases. Germline-derived CDR1 and CDR2 are SNHLY and FYNNEI. This CDR3 contains 17 residues. The J segment lost 3 bases and the V segment lost 3 bases, leaving 9 bases of the junction unmatched. The CDR3 spells CASSDPPGQGALYEQYF. The CDR3 nucleotides read TGTGCCAGCAGTGACCCACCGGGACAGGGGGCTCTCTACGAGCAGTACTTC.

The J gene is TRBJ2-1, the V gene TRBV4-3, with D unresolved. Germline V gene data show CDR1 as LGHNA and CDR2 as YSLEER. V gave up 2 bases and J gave up 7 bases, with 12 bases separating them. This CDR3 has 14 amino acids. This chain's CDR3 is CASSQRAPGNEQFF. CDR3 coding DNA: TGCGCCAGCAGCCAAAGGGCCCCGGGTAATGAGCAGTTCTTC.

The chain is built from TRBV7-2 and TRBJ2-2; D gene uncertain. Per germline, CDR1 SGHTA and CDR2 FQGNSA. This CDR3 comprises 16 residues. The V gene lost 3 bases and the J gene lost 3 bases, with 14 bases spanning the gap. Written as DNA, the CDR3 is TGTGCCAGCAGCTTCTTTCCGGCTAGAGACACCGGGGAGCTGTTTTTT. Protein: CASSFFPARDTGELFF.